A single sample is the source of the 32 T cell receptor beta chains below, sequenced in a study of shared clonotypes between healthy human individuals. The protocol was immunoSEQ multiplex PCR, while the TCRdb copy is restricted to in-frame clones and leaves out a portion. The sample shows around 370,000 clones, about 97% of them seen only once. The sequenced sample consisted of memory CD8+ T cells sorted from blood. Subset reported: CD45RO+ cells pooled with CCR7-negative TemRA cells. The receptors here all came from a man aged 25 to 40 in good health.

The rearrangement joins TRBV27 to TRBJ1-4; 11 bases fit TRBD1. The CDR3 totals 15 residues. Germline CDR1 reads MNHEY; CDR2 reads SMNVEV (reference sequence). J was trimmed by 6 bases and V by 3 bases; bases with no gene match: 3. This chain's CDR3 is CASSFRTGGHEKLFF. The CDR3 DNA reads as TGTGCCAGCAGTTTCCGGACAGGGGGCCATGAAAAACTGTTTTTT. Variable domain in full (rest from reference TRBV27 and TRBJ1-4): EAQVTQNPRYLITVTGKKLTVTCSQNMNHEYMSWYRQDPGLGLRQIYYSMNVEVTDKGDVPEGYKVSRKEKRNFPLILESPSPNQTSLYFCASSFRTGGHEKLFFGSGTQLSVL.

J is TRBJ2-3 and V is TRBV5-1; D is ambiguous. This CDR3 region has 15 residues. Trimming pared 2 bases from V and 0 bases from J, leaving 10 bases between. Germline V CDR1 and CDR2: SGHRS, YFSETQ. CDR3 region: CASSFGRSSTDTQYF. The DNA for the CDR3 is TGCGCCAGCAGCTTCGGCAGATCTAGCACAGATACGCAGTATTTT. Combining the CDR3 with reference TRBV5-1 and TRBJ2-3 gives the whole variable domain KAGVTQTPRYLIKTRGQQVTLSCSPISGHRSVSWYQQTPGQGLQFLFEYFSETQRNKGNFPGRFSGRQFSNSRSEMNVSTLELGDSALYLCASSFGRSSTDTQYFGPGTRLTVL.

The rearrangement uses TRBV28 and TRBJ2-7; 7 bases agree with TRBD1. The ends lost 8 bases at V and 4 bases at J; junction bases unmatched: 5. Germline V gene sequence: CDR1 MDHEN, CDR2 SYDVKM. The CDR3 runs 12 residues. DNA for the CDR3: TGTGCCAGCCAAGGGGGCAAGTACGAGCAGTACTTC. This sequence encodes CASQGGKYEQYF.

The V gene is TRBV5-1, the J gene TRBJ1-3; D is possibly TRBD1 (5 bases). Germline CDR1 SGHRS, CDR2 YFSETQ. V shed 0 bases and J shed 0 bases, with 10 bases lying between them. The CDR3 runs to 16 residues. DNA of the CDR3: TGCGCCAGCAGCTTGGACAGGTTGAGCTCTGGAAACACCATATATTTT. It codes for CASSLDRLSSGNTIYF.

The V call is TRBV2, the J call TRBJ2-3; 10 nucleotides match TRBD1. The V gene end was trimmed by 4 bases and the J gene end by 5 bases; junction bases not matched to a gene: 9. The CDR3 covers 16 residues. Germline CDR1 SNHLY, CDR2 FYNNEI. The CDR3 protein is CASSVFLGTGEDTQYF. CDR3 bases: TGTGCCAGCAGTGTGTTCTTAGGGACAGGGGAAGATACGCAGTATTTT.

The sample holds one count of this clone. This sequence joins TRBV11-2 and TRBJ2-7; TRBD2 might be the D (6 bases). Germline V gives CDR1 SGHAT, CDR2 FQNNGV. The CDR3 extends over 12 amino acids. The V end was cut by 8 bases, the J end by 6 bases, with 14 bases between. CDR3 amino acids: CASSRLTSEQYF. The DNA for the CDR3 is TGTGCCAGCTCCAGGTTGACTAGCGAGCAGTACTTC.

The chain is built from TRBV6-5 and TRBJ2-3, with 8 positions matching TRBD2. The V gene end was trimmed by 5 bases and the J gene end by 0 bases; junction bases not matched to a gene: 1. Germline assignment: CDR1 MNHEY and CDR2 SVGAGI. The CDR3 is 14 amino acids. The CDR3 loop is CASSQRGSTDTQYF. Written as DNA, the CDR3 is TGTGCCAGCAGTCAGCGGGGGAGCACAGATACGCAGTATTTT.

This clone was detected only once. V usage is TRBV27 and J usage is TRBJ2-1; 11 bases map to TRBD1. CDR3 size: 15 residues. V gave up 2 bases and J gave up 6 bases; unmatched junction bases: 3. The germline CDR1 and CDR2 sequences are MNHEY and SMNVEV (reference sequence). This chain's CDR3 is CASSLSGTGGNEQFF. In DNA, the CDR3 is TGTGCCAGCAGTTTAAGTGGGACAGGGGGCAATGAGCAGTTCTTC.

V usage is TRBV6-1 and J usage is TRBJ2-1; 7 bases align to TRBD1. The germline V gene encodes CDR1 MNHNS and CDR2 SASEGT. Trimming at V came to 2 bases and at J to 2 bases, leaving 6 bases not matched to a gene. There are 16 residues in the CDR3. CDR3 DNA: TGTGCCAGCAGTGAATTCGGACAGGCCCCCTACAATGAGCAGTTCTTC. It specifies CASSEFGQAPYNEQFF.

This chain links TRBV30 with TRBJ1-2; maybe TRBD1 (6 bases). V shed 7 bases and J shed 4 bases, with 13 bases lying between them. Germline values: CDR1 GTSNPN, CDR2 SVGIG (reference sequence). The length of the CDR3 is 12 residues. For the CDR3, the DNA is TGTGCCTTCTCCCGGGGGGCCTATGGCTACACCTTC. It specifies CAFSRGAYGYTF.

The V gene is TRBV28, the J gene TRBJ1-2; 9 nucleotides match TRBD1. The junction had 4 bases not matched to a gene; V was cut back by 2 bases and J by 3 bases. This CDR3 spans 15 amino acids. Germline loops: CDR1 MDHEN, CDR2 SYDVKM. The DNA for the CDR3 is TGTGCCAGCAGTTTACCCACAGGGGGCTACTATGGCTACACCTTC. Amino acid sequence: CASSLPTGGYYGYTF.

This rearrangement joins TRBV20-1 to TRBJ1-1; D ambiguous. V lost 3 bases and J 11 bases, leaving 7 bases between the germline ends. Germline values: CDR1 DFQATT, CDR2 SNEGSKA (reference sequence). The CDR3 covers 9 residues. CDR3 residues: CSARQVAFF. CDR3 bases: TGCAGTGCTAGGCAGGTGGCTTTCTTT.

The rearrangement joins TRBV15 to TRBJ1-5; 8 nucleotides align to TRBD1. The CDR3 is made up of 15 amino acids. Per germline, CDR1 LNHNV and CDR2 YYDKDF (reference sequence). Trimming cost V 0 bases and J 7 bases; bases outside gene matches: 5. CDR3 protein: CATSRDGQGGQPQHF. The CDR3 DNA follows: TGTGCCACCAGCAGAGACGGACAGGGTGGACAGCCCCAGCATTTT.

The chain carries TRBV6-1 and TRBJ1-1; D is perhaps TRBD1 (6 bases). This CDR3 is 16 amino acids long. V was clipped by 0 bases and J by 2 bases, with 13 bases between them. Per the germline V gene, CDR1 is MNHNS and CDR2 is SASEGT. CDR3 sequence reads: CASSEARTVPNTEAFF. Written as DNA, the CDR3 is TGTGCCAGCAGTGAAGCGCGGACAGTACCTAACACTGAAGCTTTCTTT.

The rearrangement uses TRBV14 and TRBJ1-2, with no clear D. There are 12 residues in the CDR3. From germline, CDR1 is SGHDN and CDR2 FVKESK. V dropped 9 bases and J dropped 4 bases, with 12 bases sitting between them. CDR3 sequence (DNA): TGTGCCAGGCACCGGGAGCTCTATGGCTACACCTTC. Translation: CARHRELYGYTF.

This clone was recorded a few times. Different DNA sequences within this sample yield the same CDR3. The chain has TRBV6-5 and TRBJ2-2; D uncertain. Trimming left V 2 bases short and J 3 bases short, with 1 base between. This CDR3 is 12 amino acids long. CDR1 is MNHEY and CDR2 is SVGAGI in the germline V gene. Here the CDR3 reads CASSYHTGELFF. In nucleotides, the CDR3 is TGTGCCAGCAGTTACCACACCGGGGAGCTGTTTTTT.

The chain recombines TRBV19 with TRBJ2-7; 12 positions match TRBD1. Germline V gives CDR1 LNHDA, CDR2 SQIVND (reference sequence). V shed 4 bases and J 4 bases; nucleotides not matched to a gene: 8. This CDR3 is built from 16 residues. CDR3 sequence reads: CASSKGPGQGAYEQYF. In DNA form, the CDR3 reads TGTGCCAGTAGTAAGGGGCCGGGACAGGGGGCTTACGAGCAGTACTTC.

The rearrangement joins TRBV5-4 to TRBJ2-1, with 10 bases identical to TRBD1. Germline V gene lookup returns CDR1 SGHNT and CDR2 YYREEE (reference sequence). The CDR3 contains 15 residues. J lost 6 bases, V lost 9 bases, and 12 bases had no gene match. This CDR3 reads CATDQGTGDSNEQFF. The CDR3 DNA follows: TGTGCCACCGACCAGGGGACAGGGGACAGCAATGAGCAGTTCTTC. Full variable domain (remainder filled in from reference TRBV5-4 and TRBJ2-1): ETGVTQSPTHLIKTRGQQVTLRCSSQSGHNTVSWYQQALGQGPQFIFQYYREEENGRGNFPPRFSGLQFPNYSSELNVNALELDDSALYLCATDQGTGDSNEQFFGPGTRLTVL.

The rearrangement uses TRBV2 and TRBJ2-7; 10 nucleotides agree with TRBD2. CDR3 size: 14 residues. J gave up 3 bases and V 6 bases, and 5 bases lay outside the gene matches. Germline V gene data show CDR1 as SNHLY and CDR2 as FYNNEI. CDR3 in DNA: TGTGCCAGCAGGAGGACTAGCGGATACTACGAGCAGTACTTC. It codes for CASRRTSGYYEQYF.

This chain joins TRBV2 and TRBJ2-1; no firm D call. V dropped 6 bases and J dropped 0 bases, with 6 bases sitting between them. This CDR3 region has 13 residues. Germline-derived CDR1 and CDR2 are SNHLY and FYNNEI. The DNA for the CDR3 is TGTGCCAGCAGGGTTGGCTCCTACAATGAGCAGTTCTTC. Protein sequence: CASRVGSYNEQFF.

This CDR3 reads CASSLSGQGKYF. The CDR3 DNA sequence: TGTGCCAGCAGTTTATCGGGACAGGGGAAGTACTTC. The chain couples TRBV28 to TRBJ2-7, with TRBD1 identical over 10 bases. The CDR3 extends over 12 amino acids. V lost 1 base and J lost 11; bases outside the gene matches: 2. Germline CDR1 reads MDHEN; CDR2 reads SYDVKM.

The chain carries TRBV19 and TRBJ2-1; no clear D. Germline V gene data show CDR1 as LNHDA and CDR2 as SQIVND (reference sequence). The CDR3 has 13 amino acids. Trimming shortened V by 1 base and J by 10 bases, and 11 bases separated the two germline ends. CDR3 in DNA: TGTGCCAGTAGTATAGGATTCTCAACCGAGCAGTTCTTC. Encoded protein: CASSIGFSTEQFF.

The J gene is TRBJ2-4, the V gene TRBV6-1, with a possible D match to TRBD1 (8 bases). Trimming left V 10 bases short and J 3 bases short, with 16 bases between. This CDR3 is 14 amino acids long. Germline CDR1 is MNHNS and CDR2 is SASEGT. CDR3 in amino acids: CATSQGGVKNIQYF. CDR3 DNA sequence: TGTGCCACATCACAGGGGGGGGTCAAAAACATTCAGTACTTC.

The chain couples TRBV30 to TRBJ2-3, with a weak D call TRBD2 (6 bases). Germline loops: CDR1 GTSNPN, CDR2 SVGIG (reference sequence). This CDR3 has 16 residues. Trimming cost V 0 bases and J 3 bases, with 16 bases left between them. CDR3 residues: CAWSVLGGVGTDTQYF. The CDR3 coding sequence is TGTGCCTGGAGTGTACTTGGCGGGGTGGGGACAGATACGCAGTATTTT.

The chain recombines TRBV5-1 with TRBJ2-3, with no clear D. V was pared by 0 bases and J by 0 bases, with 11 bases between. There are 16 residues in the CDR3. CDR1 and CDR2 (germline): SGHRS, YFSETQ. The CDR3 bases are TGCGCCAGCAGCTTGGGGAGTGTAGGGAGCACAGATACGCAGTATTTT. Protein product: CASSLGSVGSTDTQYF. Looking up the rest from reference TRBV5-1 and TRBJ2-3 gives the full variable domain: KAGVTQTPRYLIKTRGQQVTLSCSPISGHRSVSWYQQTPGQGLQFLFEYFSETQRNKGNFPGRFSGRQFSNSRSEMNVSTLELGDSALYLCASSLGSVGSTDTQYFGPGTRLTVL.

The rearrangement joins TRBV30 to TRBJ2-1; TRBD2 might be the D (5 bases). This CDR3 spans 14 amino acids. V lost 0 bases and J 5 bases, leaving 11 bases between the germline ends. In germline, CDR1 is GTSNPN, CDR2 SVGIG (reference sequence). CDR3 in amino acids: CAWSVIAGHNEQFF. DNA for the CDR3: TGTGCCTGGAGTGTAATTGCGGGCCACAATGAGCAGTTCTTC.

This chain joins TRBV5-1 and TRBJ2-3, with 10 bases identical to TRBD2. V lost 2 bases, J lost 5 bases, and 5 bases stayed unmatched. This CDR3 is 15 amino acids long. Germline V gene sequence: CDR1 SGHRS, CDR2 YFSETQ. CDR3 in amino acids: CASSFSSGGGDTQYF. CDR3 bases: TGCGCCAGCAGCTTTTCTAGCGGGGGCGGAGATACGCAGTATTTT.

The chain combines TRBV27 with TRBJ2-4, with D possibly TRBD1 on 6 matching bases. Trimming stripped 2 bases from V and 1 base from J, with 6 bases between. Germline CDR1 reads MNHEY; CDR2 reads SMNVEV (reference sequence). The CDR3 totals 14 residues. CDR3 sequence reads: CASSLQGAKNIQYF. The CDR3 DNA sequence: TGTGCCAGCAGTTTACAGGGGGCCAAAAACATTCAGTACTTC.

The chain combines TRBV5-8 with TRBJ2-5; no clear D gene. Germline values: CDR1 SGHTS, CDR2 YDEGEE. Trimming stripped 0 bases from V and 3 bases from J, with 15 bases between. The length of the CDR3 is 16 residues. The CDR3 sequence: CASSLAARHFEETQYF. CDR3 nucleotide sequence: TGTGCCAGCAGCTTGGCGGCCAGGCACTTTGAAGAGACCCAGTACTTC.

This clone is a singleton in its sample. V gene TRBV5-8 combines with J gene TRBJ1-2; tentative D call: TRBD1 (5 bases). The CDR3 has 13 amino acids. V was shortened by 5 bases and J by 8 bases, with 16 bases between the two germline ends. Germline V gene data show CDR1 as SGHTS and CDR2 as YDEGEE. CDR3 sequence (DNA): TGTGCCAGCAGACAGACCGGGACCAACGGCTACACCTTC. It codes for CASRQTGTNGYTF.

This chain links TRBV5-1 with TRBJ2-3; D is perhaps TRBD2 (6 bases). Looked up from germline, CDR1 is SGHRS and CDR2 is YFSETQ. The CDR3 sequence is 14 residues long. Trimming removed 2 bases from V and 9 bases from J, with 16 bases in between. This chain's CDR3 is CASSFDGRGTTQYF. In DNA form, the CDR3 reads TGCGCCAGCAGCTTCGACGGGAGAGGAACAACGCAGTATTTT.

This chain uses TRBV6-1 with TRBJ1-4; 9 nucleotides line up with TRBD1. The CDR3 covers 14 residues. V gave up 7 bases and J gave up 3 bases; unmatched junction bases: 3. The V gene's germline CDR1 is MNHNS and CDR2 SASEGT. CDR3 coding DNA: TGTGCCAGCAATCGGGACAGGGCTAATGAAAAACTGTTTTTT. Amino acid sequence: CASNRDRANEKLFF.